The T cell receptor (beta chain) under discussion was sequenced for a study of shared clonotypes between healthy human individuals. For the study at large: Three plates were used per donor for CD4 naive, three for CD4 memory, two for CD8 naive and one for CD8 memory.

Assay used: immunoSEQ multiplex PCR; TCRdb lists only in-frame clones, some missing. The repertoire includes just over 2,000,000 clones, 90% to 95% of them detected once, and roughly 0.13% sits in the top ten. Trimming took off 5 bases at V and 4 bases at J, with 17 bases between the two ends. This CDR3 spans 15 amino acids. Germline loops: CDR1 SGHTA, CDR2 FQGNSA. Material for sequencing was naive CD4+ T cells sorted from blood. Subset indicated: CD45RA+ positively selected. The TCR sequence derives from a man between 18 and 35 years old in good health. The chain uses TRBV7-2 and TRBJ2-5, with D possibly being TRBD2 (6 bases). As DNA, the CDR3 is TGTGCCAGCAGCCCCCGCGCAGGGAGGAGAGAGACCCAGTACTTC. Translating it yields CASSPRAGRRETQYF.